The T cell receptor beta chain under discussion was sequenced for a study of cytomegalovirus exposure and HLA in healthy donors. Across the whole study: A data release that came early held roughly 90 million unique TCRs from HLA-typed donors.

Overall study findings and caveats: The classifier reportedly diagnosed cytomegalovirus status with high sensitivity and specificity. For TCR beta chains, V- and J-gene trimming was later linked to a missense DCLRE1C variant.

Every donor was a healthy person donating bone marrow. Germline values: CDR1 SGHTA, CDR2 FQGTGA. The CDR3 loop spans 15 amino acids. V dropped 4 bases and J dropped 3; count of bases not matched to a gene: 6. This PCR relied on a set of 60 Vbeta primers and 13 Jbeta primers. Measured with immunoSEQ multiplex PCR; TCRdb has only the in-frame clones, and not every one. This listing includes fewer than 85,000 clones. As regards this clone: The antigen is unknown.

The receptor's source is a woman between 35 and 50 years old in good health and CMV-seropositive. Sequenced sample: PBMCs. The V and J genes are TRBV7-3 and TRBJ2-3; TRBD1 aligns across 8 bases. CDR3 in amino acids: CASSSTGGGTDTQYF. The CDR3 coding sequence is TGTGCCAGCAGCTCCACAGGGGGAGGTACAGATACGCAGTATTTT.